These 24 T cell receptor beta chains came from one sample sequenced in a study of human T cells and chemical hapten exposure. The starting material, unfractionated whole blood, was used for total RNA extraction. TCRdb ran MiXCR on the 5' RACE reads and lists one entry per CDR3 protein. The data show around 140,000 distinct CDR3 sequences, around 4.1% seen once. The receptors stem from a female donor in good health.

This rearrangement joins TRBV7-2 to TRBJ2-3; 7 nucleotides agree with TRBD1. CDR3 length equals 14 residues. With 5 bases clipped from V and 3 bases from J, the junction kept 5 bases outside the gene matches. Germline V gives CDR1 SGHTA, CDR2 FQGNSA. The CDR3 nucleotides are TGTGCCAGCAGCCCAGGGACAGTAACAGATACGCAGTATTTT. Amino acids: CASSPGTVTDTQYF.

This clonotype turned up a few times. The chain carries TRBV24-1 and TRBJ2-2; 7 bases map to TRBD2. V trimming: 3 bases; J trimming: 6 bases; junction bases outside the gene matches: 9. This CDR3 comprises 16 residues. Germline V gene sequence: CDR1 KGHDR, CDR2 SFDVKD. CDR3 bases: TGTGCCACCAGTGATGTAGGGAGGGGTTGCGCCGGGGAGCTGTTTTTT. Translation: CATSDVGRGCAGELFF.

This clonotype showed up many times. In nucleotides, the CDR3 is TGCAGTGCTAGAATTCCTAGCGGGCGCGCTAGGACCTACAATGAGCAGTTCTTC. This sequence encodes CSARIPSGRARTYNEQFF. The rearrangement uses TRBV20-1 and TRBJ2-1; TRBD2 matches at 8 bases. The CDR3 spans 18 residues. Looked up from germline, CDR1 is DFQATT and CDR2 is SNEGSKA (reference sequence). The trim removed 2 bases at V and 2 bases at J, leaving 14 bases unmatched.

This clonotype was found a few times. This may be a read error, as it is one base from a much larger clone. This chain links TRBV5-1 with TRBJ1-2; D not certain. Per the germline V gene, CDR1 is SGHRS and CDR2 is YFSETQ. The CDR3 length is 14 residues. CDR3 sequence reads: CASSSTTANDGYTF. CDR3 bases: TGCGCCAGCAGCTCGACGACCGCTAACGATGGCTACACCTTC.

This clonotype has a count of ten or more. This chain links TRBV5-1 with TRBJ2-7, with D perhaps matching TRBD2 (5 bases). V lost 4 bases and J 5 bases, leaving 13 bases between the germline ends. Germline CDR1 reads SGHRS; CDR2 reads YFSETQ. The CDR3 covers 13 residues. CDR3 sequence: CASSEVNGDEQYF. Written as DNA, the CDR3 is TGCGCCAGCAGCGAAGTGAACGGGGACGAGCAGTACTTC.

This clonotype was recorded at least ten times. This sequence joins TRBV20-1 and TRBJ2-7, with D possibly matching TRBD2 (5 bases). The V gene lost 0 bases and the J gene lost 0 bases, with 12 bases spanning the gap. CDR3 length: 15 residues. CDR1 is DFQATT, CDR2 SNEGSKA, per germline (reference sequence). The CDR3 DNA reads as TGCAGTGCTAGAGATCTAGCACTAAGCTCCTACGAGCAGTACTTC. Protein product: CSARDLALSSYEQYF.

This clonotype occurred a few times. A much larger clone differs from this one at a single base, so this may be a read error. CDR3 residues: CASSLERGAVAFF. In DNA, the CDR3 is TGTGCCAGCAGCTTAGAAAGGGGCGCGGTAGCTTTCTTT. V gene TRBV7-9 combines with J gene TRBJ1-1; possibly TRBD1 for D (5 bases). The germline V gene encodes CDR1 SEHNR and CDR2 FQNEAQ (reference sequence). The CDR3 has 13 residues. V shed 1 base and J shed 10 bases, with 13 bases lying between them. The full variable domain, with the rest looked up from reference TRBV7-9 and TRBJ1-1, is DTGVSQNPRHKITKRGQNVTFRCDPISEHNRLYWYRQTLGQGPEFLTYFQNEAQLEKSRLLSDRFSAERPKGSFSTLEIQRTEQGDSAMYLCASSLERGAVAFFGQGTRLTVV.

This clonotype showed up just a few times. This chain uses TRBV2 with TRBJ2-7, with TRBD2 identical over 9 bases. Unmatched junction bases numbered 5, after V lost 8 bases and J lost 3 bases. This CDR3 has 13 residues. CDR1 and CDR2 from the germline V gene are SNHLY and FYNNEI. DNA for the CDR3: TGTGCCAGCCCAGCGGGGGGAGTCTACGAGCAGTACTTC. This gives the protein CASPAGGVYEQYF.

In its sample, this clonotype was seen many times. V gene TRBV20-1 combines with J gene TRBJ2-2, with a possible D match to TRBD2 (7 bases). The germline V gene has CDR1 DFQATT and CDR2 SNEGSKA (reference sequence). V was pared by 5 bases and J by 6 bases, with 16 bases between. The CDR3 loop spans 14 amino acids. Written as DNA, the CDR3 is TGCAGTGCTCGACGGGGGGCTGAGGCCGGGGAGCTGTTTTTT. Its translation is CSARRGAEAGELFF.

This clonotype came up many times. J is TRBJ2-5 and V is TRBV20-1; D might be TRBD2 (5 bases). Germline CDR1 and CDR2: DFQATT and SNEGSKA (reference sequence). V lost 0 bases and J lost 5, with 22 bases in between. The CDR3 is 17 amino acids. Written as DNA, the CDR3 is TGCAGTGCTAGAGATGAGTCAGAGAGGACTCGTCGGGAGACCCAGTACTTC. Its protein is CSARDESERTRRETQYF.

Ten or more counts support this clonotype. The chain links TRBV20-1 to TRBJ2-7; D is unresolved. The CDR3 is 12 residues long. The ends were cut back, 4 bases at V and 0 bases at J, with 7 bases in the middle. The V gene's germline CDR1 is DFQATT and CDR2 SNEGSKA (reference sequence). The CDR3 spells CSANSVSYEQYF. CDR3 coding DNA: TGCAGTGCTAATTCAGTCTCCTACGAGCAGTACTTC.

The CDR3 loop is CASRSSGRSYNEQFF. CDR3 DNA: TGTGCCAGCAGGTCTAGCGGGAGGTCCTACAATGAGCAGTTCTTC. The rearrangement joins TRBV12-3 or TRBV12-4 to TRBJ2-1, with 11 bases aligning to TRBD2. V shed 6 bases, J shed 1 base, and the junction held 2 bases outside the gene matches. The CDR3 length is 15 residues.

This clonotype has ten or more counts. The gene calls are TRBV11-2 and TRBJ1-1; TRBD1 matches 7 bases. CDR3 size: 18 residues. The ends lost 5 bases at V and 1 base at J; junction bases unmatched: 16. Germline CDR1 is SGHAT and CDR2 is FQNNGV. In DNA, the CDR3 is TGTGCCAGCAGCCCAGTACTGTACAGGGGCGAACGGAACACTGAAGCTTTCTTT. Translated, it gives CASSPVLYRGERNTEAFF. The full variable domain, its missing parts supplied by reference TRBV11-2 and TRBJ1-1, is EAGVAQSPRYKIIEKRQSVAFWCNPISGHATLYWYQQILGQGPKLLIQFQNNGVVDDSQLPKDRFSAERLKGVDSTLKIQPAKLEDSAVYLCASSPVLYRGERNTEAFFGQGTRLTVV.

Many counts were recorded for this clonotype. The rearrangement links TRBV5-1 to TRBJ1-1, with 9 bases identical to TRBD1. This CDR3 region has 14 residues. With V trimmed by 4 bases and J by 5 bases, 6 bases remained unmatched. Per germline, CDR1 SGHRS and CDR2 YFSETQ. The CDR3 spells CASSAGQGRTEAFF. CDR3 coding DNA: TGCGCCAGCAGCGCGGGACAGGGAAGGACTGAAGCTTTCTTT.

The V and J genes are TRBV6-7 and TRBJ2-1; 11 bases fit TRBD1. TRBV6-7 is known as an ORF, though its function is uncertain. The CDR3 length is 16 residues. V lost 2 bases and J lost 4; bases outside the gene matches: 4. As DNA, the CDR3 is TGTGCCAGCAGTTACCGGACAGGGGGCCGGTACAATGAGCAGTTCTTC. Translated, it gives CASSYRTGGRYNEQFF.

This clonotype showed up many times. The rearrangement links TRBV21-1 to TRBJ2-3; TRBD1 reflects the table's D call only, with no check against the DNA. TRBV21-1 is a pseudogene. CDR3 length: 19 residues. The CDR3 region is CASSYHEGYRDRVTDTQYF. CDR3 coding DNA: TGTGCCAGCAGCTATCACGAGGGGTACCGGGACAGGGTCACAGATACGCAGTATTTT.

This clonotype was seen repeatedly, ten times or more. V gene TRBV6-2 or TRBV6-3 combines with J gene TRBJ1-3; unclear D gene. Trimming removed 4 bases at V and 2 bases at J, with 9 bases between. CDR1 is MNHEY and CDR2 is SVGEGT in the germline V gene. The CDR3 runs to 14 residues. The CDR3 DNA reads TGTGCCAGCAGTTGGGGTTTTCCTGGAAACACCATATATTTT. This encodes CASSWGFPGNTIYF.

This clonotype appeared a few times. This chain connects TRBV5-1 to TRBJ2-5; the match to TRBD2 covers 12 bases. The CDR3 runs 17 residues. CDR1 and CDR2 from the germline V gene are SGHRS and YFSETQ. V was clipped by 4 bases and J by 2 bases; unmatched bases: 9. CDR3 protein: CASSHSPLAGGQETQYF. CDR3 nucleotide sequence: TGCGCCAGCAGCCACAGTCCCCTAGCGGGGGGGCAAGAGACCCAGTACTTC.

Ten or more counts support this clonotype. This rearrangement joins TRBV7-2 to TRBJ2-7, with 7 bases matching TRBD1. Germline lookup yields CDR1 SGHTA and CDR2 FQGNSA. CDR3 length: 15 amino acids. The ends lost 1 base at V and 0 bases at J; junction bases unmatched: 3. CDR3 region: CASSLGTGRSYEQYF. CDR3 bases: TGTGCCAGCAGCTTAGGGACAGGACGCTCCTACGAGCAGTACTTC.

In its sample, this clonotype was seen many times. This chain connects TRBV5-1 to TRBJ2-3; 9 positions agree with TRBD1. Trimming removed 0 bases from V and 6 bases from J; junction bases left unmatched: 14. The germline V gene has CDR1 SGHRS and CDR2 YFSETQ. The CDR3 length is 18 residues. The CDR3 coding sequence is TGCGCCAGCAGCTTGGGCCCTCTGGGACAGGGCGTAGGGGATACGCAGTATTTT. Translation gives CASSLGPLGQGVGDTQYF.

The table lists this clonotype with many counts. V and J are TRBV21-1 and TRBJ2-7; the D call TRBD1 from the table was never checked on the DNA. TRBV21-1 is recorded as a pseudogene. CDR3 length equals 14 residues. The CDR3 sequence: CASSVRDGAYEQYF. The CDR3 region has the DNA TGTGCCAGCAGCGTACGGGACGGTGCCTACGAGCAGTACTTC.

The chain has TRBV5-4 and TRBJ2-3; D perhaps matches TRBD2 (6 bases). Germline CDR1 SGHNT, CDR2 YYREEE (reference sequence). V was pared by 3 bases and J by 3 bases, with 14 bases between. CDR3 length equals 15 residues. Here the CDR3 DNA reads TGTGCCAGCAGCTCGCGGGGCAGGAGAACAGATACGCAGTATTTT. Its protein is CASSSRGRRTDTQYF.

This clonotype was observed at least ten times. The chain recombines TRBV5-4 with TRBJ2-3; D call uncertain. Germline-derived CDR1 and CDR2 are SGHNT and YYREEE (reference sequence). The CDR3 has 14 residues. The V gene lost 0 bases and the J gene lost 2 bases, with 7 bases spanning the gap. The CDR3 here is CASSLGQYTDTQYF. The CDR3, as DNA: TGTGCCAGCAGCTTGGGGCAGTACACAGATACGCAGTATTTT.

The table lists this clonotype with many counts. The CDR3: CASSSRASKQGYGYTF. Written as DNA, the CDR3 is TGTGCCAGCAGTTCCCGGGCCTCCAAGCAGGGCTATGGCTACACCTTC. V gene TRBV6-5 combines with J gene TRBJ1-2; D possibly corresponds to TRBD1 (5 bases). Germline CDR1 is MNHEY and CDR2 is SVGAGI. V lost 4 bases and J lost 4, with 19 bases in between. This CDR3 comprises 16 residues.